The rows below give T cell receptor beta chains drawn from one sample of a study of CD8 T cells in ankylosing spondylitis. TCRdb reprocessed the 5' RACE reads via MiXCR and lists one record per CDR3 protein. The sample has fewer than 550,000 distinct CDR3 sequences, over 4% seen once. The sequenced sample was blood, either unsorted or a sorted T cell fraction (not recorded which). These receptors were collected from a male donor with ankylosing spondylitis. CDR3s include the opening cysteine and the closing phenylalanine or tryptophan. Each record gives: D gene, V gene, clone size, J gene, CDR3 DNA, CDR3 protein. The D gene is left open where the match is weak. Expanded clones get a size class; other rows say once, few or many, or leave the size out.

D gene: .
V gene: TRBV24-1
clone size: many
J gene: TRBJ1-2
CDR3 DNA: TGTGCCACCAGTGATTCCAAGCGGGGAATCTATGGCTACACCTTC
CDR3 protein: CATSDSKRGIYGYTF

D gene: .
V gene: TRBV10-3
clone size: many
J gene: TRBJ2-1
CDR3 DNA: TGTGCCATCAGTGAACCGACTAGGCGTTTTGACAATGAGCAGTTCTTC
CDR3 protein: CAISEPTRRFDNEQFF

D gene: TRBD2
V gene: TRBV4-2
clone size: many
J gene: TRBJ2-7
CDR3 DNA: TGTGCCAGCAGCCATTTAGCGGGCAAACTCTACGAGCAGTACTTC
CDR3 protein: CASSHLAGKLYEQYF

D gene: TRBD2
V gene: TRBV7-6
clone size: .
J gene: TRBJ2-5
CDR3 DNA: TGTGCCAGCAGCCGTTTATCGAGCGGGAGAGAGACCCAGTACTTC
CDR3 protein: CASSRLSSGRETQYF

D gene: .
V gene: TRBV6-6
clone size: many
J gene: TRBJ2-5
CDR3 DNA: TGTGCCAGCAGTAATGGGGGGGCAGAGACCCAGTACTTC
CDR3 protein: CASSNGGAETQYF

D gene: .
V gene: TRBV21-1
clone size: many
J gene: TRBJ2-7
CDR3 DNA: TGTGCCAGCAGCTCCCCGCGTGTAATCGAGCAGTACTTC
CDR3 protein: CASSSPRVIEQYF

D gene: .
V gene: TRBV5-1
clone size: many
J gene: TRBJ2-3
CDR3 DNA: TGCGCCAGCAGCTTGGGGTTTGGCTATCCAGATACGCAGTATTTT
CDR3 protein: CASSLGFGYPDTQYF

D gene: TRBD1
V gene: TRBV6-5
clone size: many
J gene: TRBJ1-2
CDR3 DNA: TGTGCCAGCAGCTCACTCGGGACAGCCTATGGCTACACCTTC
CDR3 protein: CASSSLGTAYGYTF

D gene: .
V gene: TRBV11-2
clone size: many
J gene: TRBJ2-7
CDR3 DNA: TGTGCCAGCAGCTATTTGGAGGGAGCCTACGAGCAGTACTTC
CDR3 protein: CASSYLEGAYEQYF

D gene: TRBD2
V gene: TRBV7-9
clone size: many
J gene: TRBJ2-1
CDR3 DNA: TGTGCCAGCAGCTTAGCGCTAGCGGGGGCCTACAATGAGCAGTTCTTC
CDR3 protein: CASSLALAGAYNEQFF

D gene: TRBD2
V gene: TRBV7-8
clone size: many
J gene: TRBJ2-3
CDR3 DNA: TGTGCCAGCAGCTTAGTCGGGCTAGCGGGAGCGGGTACGCAGTATTTT
CDR3 protein: CASSLVGLAGAGTQYF

D gene: TRBD1
V gene: TRBV5-1
clone size: many
J gene: TRBJ1-5
CDR3 DNA: TGCGCCAGCAGCTTTCAGGGGGCGGTCGGTCAGCCCCAGCATTTT
CDR3 protein: CASSFQGAVGQPQHF

D gene: .
V gene: TRBV6-2/TRBV6-3
clone size: .
J gene: TRBJ2-7
CDR3 DNA: TGTGCCAGCAGTTACTTTTCGACAGATGACGAGCAGTACTTC
CDR3 protein: CASSYFSTDDEQYF

D gene: TRBD1
V gene: TRBV6-4
clone size: .
J gene: TRBJ2-2
CDR3 DNA: TGTGCCAGCAGCATCGGACAGGGGGCCAACACCGGGGAGCTGTTTTTT
CDR3 protein: CASSIGQGANTGELFF

D gene: .
V gene: TRBV12-5
clone size: many
J gene: TRBJ2-7
CDR3 DNA: TGTGCTAGTGCCTTGGATGGCGAGCAGTACTTC
CDR3 protein: CASALDGEQYF

D gene: .
V gene: TRBV15
clone size: many
J gene: TRBJ1-5
CDR3 DNA: TGTGCCACCAGCAGAGAAAGCAATCAGCCCCAGCATTTT
CDR3 protein: CATSRESNQPQHF

D gene: .
V gene: TRBV27
clone size: many
J gene: TRBJ2-4
CDR3 DNA: TGTGCCAGCAGTTTAATAGGGGCCGGTCTACAAAACATTCAGTACTTC
CDR3 protein: CASSLIGAGLQNIQYF

D gene: .
V gene: TRBV20-1
clone size: many
J gene: TRBJ1-6
CDR3 DNA: TGCAGTGCTACTCGGGACCTTTTATCCCTCCACTTT
CDR3 protein: CSATRDLLSLHF

D gene: .
V gene: TRBV12-3/TRBV12-4
clone size: many
J gene: TRBJ1-1
CDR3 DNA: TGTGCCAGCAGCCCAGACAACACTGAAGCTTTCTTT
CDR3 protein: CASSPDNTEAFF

D gene: TRBD1
V gene: TRBV12-3/TRBV12-4
clone size: many
J gene: TRBJ1-6
CDR3 DNA: TGTGCCAGCAGTTCCCGGGGACAGGGGAGTTCACCCCTCCACTTT
CDR3 protein: CASSSRGQGSSPLHF

D gene: .
V gene: TRBV11-3
clone size: .
J gene: TRBJ2-4
CDR3 DNA: TGTGCCAGCAGCAATGGCATGGGGTCCAAAAACATTCAGTACTTC
CDR3 protein: CASSNGMGSKNIQYF

D gene: .
V gene: TRBV7-2
clone size: many
J gene: TRBJ1-2
CDR3 DNA: TGTGCCAGCAGCCCGACCCAGGGAGCCAATGGCTACACCTTC
CDR3 protein: CASSPTQGANGYTF

D gene: .
V gene: TRBV24-1
clone size: many
J gene: TRBJ2-5
CDR3 DNA: TGTGCCACCAGTGATTCGGGGGCGCGAGAGACCCAGTACTTC
CDR3 protein: CATSDSGARETQYF

D gene: .
V gene: TRBV10-3
clone size: .
J gene: TRBJ2-1
CDR3 DNA: TGTGCCATCAGTGAGTCGGTCAACACTGAGCAGTTCTTC
CDR3 protein: CAISESVNTEQFF

D gene: .
V gene: TRBV29-1
clone size: many
J gene: TRBJ2-1
CDR3 DNA: TGCAGCGTTGAAACCGGGGGTATCAATGAGCAGTTCTTC
CDR3 protein: CSVETGGINEQFF

D gene: TRBD2
V gene: TRBV6-1
clone size: many
J gene: TRBJ2-1
CDR3 DNA: TGTGCCAGCAGTCGCACCGGGACTAGGAGGTATGAGCAGTTCTTC
CDR3 protein: CASSRTGTRRYEQFF

D gene: .
V gene: TRBV20-1
clone size: .
J gene: TRBJ2-1
CDR3 DNA: TGCAGTGCTATCCAGAGCTCCTACAATGAGCAGTTCTTC
CDR3 protein: CSAIQSSYNEQFF

D gene: .
V gene: TRBV20-1
clone size: many
J gene: TRBJ1-6
CDR3 DNA: TGCAGTGCCAGCGGCCAGGGTGATTCACCCCTCCACTTT
CDR3 protein: CSASGQGDSPLHF

D gene: TRBD1
V gene: TRBV7-8
clone size: many
J gene: TRBJ1-4
CDR3 DNA: TGTGCCAGCAGCTTAAGGAGAGGACAGGGGCCTGAAAAACTGTTTTTT
CDR3 protein: CASSLRRGQGPEKLFF

D gene: .
V gene: TRBV12-3/TRBV12-4
clone size: many
J gene: TRBJ1-3
CDR3 DNA: TGTGCCAGCAGTTTCTTCGCGAGGACCATATATTTT
CDR3 protein: CASSFFARTIYF

D gene: .
V gene: TRBV20-1
clone size: .
J gene: TRBJ1-5
CDR3 DNA: TGCAGTGCTAGAGACAGGGGACGGGATCTGCCCCAGCATTTT
CDR3 protein: CSARDRGRDLPQHF

D gene: .
V gene: TRBV9
clone size: many
J gene: TRBJ2-7
CDR3 DNA: TGTGCCAGCAGCGTAGGATCATCAGGGAGACACGAGCAGTACTTC
CDR3 protein: CASSVGSSGRHEQYF

D gene: .
V gene: TRBV12-3/TRBV12-4
clone size: many
J gene: TRBJ1-1
CDR3 DNA: TGTGCCAGCAGTTTAAGGGTTGGGCGCACTGAAGCTTTCTTT
CDR3 protein: CASSLRVGRTEAFF

D gene: .
V gene: TRBV15
clone size: few
J gene: TRBJ1-2
CDR3 DNA: TGTGCCACCAGCAGAGATCGGGGTCTCTATGGCTACACCTTC
CDR3 protein: CATSRDRGLYGYTF

D gene: .
V gene: TRBV29-1
clone size: many
J gene: TRBJ2-3
CDR3 DNA: TGCAGCGTTGAAGGGCTCGGCTCCCATACGCAGTATTTT
CDR3 protein: CSVEGLGSHTQYF

D gene: .
V gene: TRBV28
clone size: few
J gene: TRBJ1-5
CDR3 DNA: TGTGCCAGCAGTTTGGCAGGTCTTGTGGCGCCCCAGCATTTT
CDR3 protein: CASSLAGLVAPQHF

D gene: TRBD1
V gene: TRBV6-1
clone size: few
J gene: TRBJ2-7
CDR3 DNA: TGTGCCAGCAGCTCACCGGGACAGGGGACCCACGAGCAGTACTTC
CDR3 protein: CASSSPGQGTHEQYF

D gene: .
V gene: TRBV20-1
clone size: many
J gene: TRBJ2-5
CDR3 DNA: TGCAGTGCTAGAGGGGTAGCGGAGGAGACCCAGTACTTC
CDR3 protein: CSARGVAEETQYF

D gene: .
V gene: TRBV10-3
clone size: many
J gene: TRBJ2-6
CDR3 DNA: TGTGCCATCAGTGAGAGGGGGAAGACAACGGGGGCCAACGTCCTGACTTTC
CDR3 protein: CAISERGKTTGANVLTF

D gene: .
V gene: TRBV18
clone size: many
J gene: TRBJ2-7
CDR3 DNA: TGTGCCAGCTCGCCCGGGACGGTCTACTACGAGCAGTACTTC
CDR3 protein: CASSPGTVYYEQYF